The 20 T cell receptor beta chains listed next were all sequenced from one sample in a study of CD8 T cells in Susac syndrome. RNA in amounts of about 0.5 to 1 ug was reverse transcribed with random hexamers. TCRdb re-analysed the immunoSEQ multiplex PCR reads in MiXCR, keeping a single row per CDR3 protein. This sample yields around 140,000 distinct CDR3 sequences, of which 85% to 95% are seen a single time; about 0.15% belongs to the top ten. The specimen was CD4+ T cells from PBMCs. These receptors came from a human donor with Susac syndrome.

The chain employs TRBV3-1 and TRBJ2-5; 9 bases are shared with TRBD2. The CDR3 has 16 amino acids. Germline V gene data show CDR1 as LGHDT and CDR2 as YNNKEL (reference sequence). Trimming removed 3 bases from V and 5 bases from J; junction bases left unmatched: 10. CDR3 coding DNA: TGTGCCAGCAGCCATTTCAGCGGGAGGAGGGATGAGACCCAGTACTTC. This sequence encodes CASSHFSGRRDETQYF.

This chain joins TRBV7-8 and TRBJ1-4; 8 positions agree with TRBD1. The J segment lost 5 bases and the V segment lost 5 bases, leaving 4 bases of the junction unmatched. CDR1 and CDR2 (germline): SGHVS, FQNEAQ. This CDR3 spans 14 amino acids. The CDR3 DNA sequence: TGTGCCAGCAGCCTGACAGGGGAGAATGAAAAACTGTTTTTT. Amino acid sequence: CASSLTGENEKLFF.

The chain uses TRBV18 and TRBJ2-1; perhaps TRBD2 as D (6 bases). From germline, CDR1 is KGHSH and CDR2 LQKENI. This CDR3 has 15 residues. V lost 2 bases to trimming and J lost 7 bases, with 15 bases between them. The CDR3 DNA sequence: TGTGCCAGCTCACCAGTGATAGCGGCCCGGAATGAGCAGTTCTTC. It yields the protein CASSPVIAARNEQFF.

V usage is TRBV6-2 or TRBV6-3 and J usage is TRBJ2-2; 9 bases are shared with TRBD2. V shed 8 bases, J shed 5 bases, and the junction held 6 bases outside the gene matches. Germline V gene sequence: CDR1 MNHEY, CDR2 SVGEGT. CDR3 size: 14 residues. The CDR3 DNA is TGTGCCAGCCGGCTAGCGGGACAGACCGGGGAGCTGTTTTTT. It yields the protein CASRLAGQTGELFF.

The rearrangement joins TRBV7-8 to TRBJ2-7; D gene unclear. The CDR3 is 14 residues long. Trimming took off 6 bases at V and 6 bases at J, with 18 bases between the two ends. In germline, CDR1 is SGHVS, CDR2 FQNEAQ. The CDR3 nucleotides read TGTGCCAGCAGGATGACCGAGGCCTCTGGCGAGCAGTACTTC. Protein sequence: CASRMTEASGEQYF.

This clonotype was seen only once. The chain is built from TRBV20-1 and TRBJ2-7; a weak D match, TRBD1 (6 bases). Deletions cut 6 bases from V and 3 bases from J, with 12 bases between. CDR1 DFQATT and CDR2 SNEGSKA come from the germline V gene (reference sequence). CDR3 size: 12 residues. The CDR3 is CSANREIYEQYF. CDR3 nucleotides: TGCAGTGCCAACAGGGAGATCTACGAGCAGTACTTC.

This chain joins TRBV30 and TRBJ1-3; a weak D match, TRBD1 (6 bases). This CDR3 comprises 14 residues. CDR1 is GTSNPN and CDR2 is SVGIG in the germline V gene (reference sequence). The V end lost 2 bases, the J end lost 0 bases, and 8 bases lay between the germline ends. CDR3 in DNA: TGTGCCTGGAGTCTCAGGGGCTCTGGAAACACCATATATTTT. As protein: CAWSLRGSGNTIYF.

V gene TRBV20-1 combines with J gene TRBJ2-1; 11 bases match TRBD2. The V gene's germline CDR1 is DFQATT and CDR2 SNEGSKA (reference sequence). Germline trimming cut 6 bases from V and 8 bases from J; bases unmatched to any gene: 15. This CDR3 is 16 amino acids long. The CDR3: CSAPTSGANNWDEQFF. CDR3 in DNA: TGCAGTGCCCCGACTAGCGGGGCGAATAATTGGGATGAGCAGTTCTTC.

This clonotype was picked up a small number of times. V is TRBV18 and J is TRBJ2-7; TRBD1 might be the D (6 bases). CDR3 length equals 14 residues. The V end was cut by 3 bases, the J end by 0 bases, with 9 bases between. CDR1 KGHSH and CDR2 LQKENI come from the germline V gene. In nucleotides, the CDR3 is TGTGCCAGCTCACCCGACAGGAACTCCTACGAGCAGTACTTC. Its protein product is CASSPDRNSYEQYF.

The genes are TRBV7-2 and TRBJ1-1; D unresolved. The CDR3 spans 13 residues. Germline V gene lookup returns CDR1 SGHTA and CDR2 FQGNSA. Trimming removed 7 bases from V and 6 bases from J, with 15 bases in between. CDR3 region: CASTPRRIAEAFF. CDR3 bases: TGTGCCAGCACCCCCCGGAGGATCGCTGAAGCTTTCTTT.

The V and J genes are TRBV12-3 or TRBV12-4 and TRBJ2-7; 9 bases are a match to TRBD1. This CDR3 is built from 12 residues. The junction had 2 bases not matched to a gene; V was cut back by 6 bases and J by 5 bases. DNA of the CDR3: TGTGCCAGCAGCCGGACAGGGGACGAGCAGTACTTC. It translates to CASSRTGDEQYF.

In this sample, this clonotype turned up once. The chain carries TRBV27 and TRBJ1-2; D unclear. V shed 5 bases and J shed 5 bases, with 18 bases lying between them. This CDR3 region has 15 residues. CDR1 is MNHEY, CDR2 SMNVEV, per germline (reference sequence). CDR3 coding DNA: TGTGCCAGCAGTCGCCGCACGAATTTGGTATATGGCTACACCTTC. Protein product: CASSRRTNLVYGYTF.

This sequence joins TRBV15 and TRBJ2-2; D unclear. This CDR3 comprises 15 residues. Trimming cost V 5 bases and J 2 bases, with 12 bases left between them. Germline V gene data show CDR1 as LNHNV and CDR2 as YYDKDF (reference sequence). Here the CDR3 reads CATSLGAANTGELFF. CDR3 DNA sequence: TGTGCCACCAGCCTCGGAGCAGCAAACACCGGGGAGCTGTTTTTT.

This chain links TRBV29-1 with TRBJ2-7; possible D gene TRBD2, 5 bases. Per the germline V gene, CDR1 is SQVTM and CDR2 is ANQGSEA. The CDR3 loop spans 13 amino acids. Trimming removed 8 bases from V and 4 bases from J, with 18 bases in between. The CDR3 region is CSYSDGVGYEQYF. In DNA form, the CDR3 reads TGCAGCTACTCCGACGGGGTGGGGTACGAGCAGTACTTC.

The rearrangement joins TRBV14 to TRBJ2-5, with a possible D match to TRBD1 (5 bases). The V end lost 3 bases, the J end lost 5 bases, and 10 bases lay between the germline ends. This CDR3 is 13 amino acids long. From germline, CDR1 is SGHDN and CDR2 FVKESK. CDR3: CASSQQGRETQYF. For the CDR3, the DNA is TGTGCCAGCAGCCAGCAGGGTCGGGAGACCCAGTACTTC.

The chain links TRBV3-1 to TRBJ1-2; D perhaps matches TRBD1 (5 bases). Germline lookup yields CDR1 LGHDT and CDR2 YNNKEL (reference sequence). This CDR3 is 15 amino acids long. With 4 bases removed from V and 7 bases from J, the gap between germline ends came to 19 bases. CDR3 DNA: TGTGCCAGCAGCCCGCAGCTTACGGGGACTGGTGGCTACACCTTC. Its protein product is CASSPQLTGTGGYTF.

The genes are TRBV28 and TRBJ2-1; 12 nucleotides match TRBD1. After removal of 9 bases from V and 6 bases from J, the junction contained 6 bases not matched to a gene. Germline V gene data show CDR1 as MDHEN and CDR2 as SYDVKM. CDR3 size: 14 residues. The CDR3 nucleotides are TGTGCCAGTGAGGGACAGGGGGCGGGCAATGAGCAGTTCTTC. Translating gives CASEGQGAGNEQFF. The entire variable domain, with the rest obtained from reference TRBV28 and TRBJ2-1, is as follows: DVKVTQSSRYLVKRTGEKVFLECVQDMDHENMFWYRQDPGLGLRLIYFSYDVKMKEKGDIPEGYSVSREKKERFSLILESASTNQTSMYLCASEGQGAGNEQFFGPGTRLTVL.

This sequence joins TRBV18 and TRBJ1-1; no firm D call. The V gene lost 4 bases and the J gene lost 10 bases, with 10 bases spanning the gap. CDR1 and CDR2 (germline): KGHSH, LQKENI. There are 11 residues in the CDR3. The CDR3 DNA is TGTGCCAGCTCACAAGGTAATGCAGCTTTCTTT. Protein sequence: CASSQGNAAFF.

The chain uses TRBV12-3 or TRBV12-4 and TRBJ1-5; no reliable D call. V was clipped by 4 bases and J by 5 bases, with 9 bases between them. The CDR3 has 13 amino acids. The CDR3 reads CASSYQRDQPQHF. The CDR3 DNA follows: TGTGCCAGCAGTTATCAAAGGGATCAGCCCCAGCATTTT.

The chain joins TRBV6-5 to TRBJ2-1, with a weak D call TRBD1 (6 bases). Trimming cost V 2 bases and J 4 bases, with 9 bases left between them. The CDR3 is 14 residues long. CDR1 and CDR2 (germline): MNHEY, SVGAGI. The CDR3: CASSYRGRYNEQFF. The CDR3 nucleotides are TGTGCCAGCAGTTACAGGGGGAGATACAATGAGCAGTTCTTC.